The 23 T cell receptor beta chains below come from one sample, sequenced in a study of control samples from healthy donors and cancer patients. TCRdb's copy holds only in-frame clones and misses some; the assay was immunoSEQ multiplex PCR. This sample has some 130,000 clones; 80% to 95% occur once, and the top ten carry approximately 6%. The source material was blood. The receptor source for this set is a man aged 18 to 29 in good health.

The chain links TRBV9 to TRBJ2-1; D may be TRBD1 or TRBD2 (5 bases each). The ends were cut back, 4 bases at V and 8 bases at J, with 19 bases in the middle. Per germline, CDR1 SGDLS and CDR2 YYNGEE. The CDR3 runs 15 residues. The CDR3 reads CASSPGRLWGYEQFF. DNA of the CDR3: TGTGCCAGCAGCCCGGGACGCCTCTGGGGGTATGAGCAGTTCTTC.

As for this clone: The identical CDR3 is also encoded by other nucleotide sequences in the sample. V usage is TRBV7-9 and J usage is TRBJ2-5; D is perhaps TRBD1 or TRBD2 (6 bases each). The ends were cut back, 3 bases at V and 5 bases at J, with 16 bases in the middle. This CDR3 is 15 amino acids long. Germline V gene data show CDR1 as SEHNR and CDR2 as FQNEAQ (reference sequence). CDR3 DNA sequence: TGTGCCAGCAGCTTCTTGGGGGCGGGGCGGGAGACCCAGTACTTC. Amino acid sequence: CASSFLGAGRETQYF.

This chain links TRBV12-3 or TRBV12-4 with TRBJ2-7, with D maybe TRBD1 (5 bases). The CDR3 loop spans 13 amino acids. Between the trimmed V and J ends, which lost 3 bases and 5 bases, there was a span of 11 bases. As DNA, the CDR3 is TGTGCCAGCAGTTTCGGTGCAGGGAACGAGCAGTACTTC. Amino acids: CASSFGAGNEQYF.

This chain links TRBV9 with TRBJ2-3; no clear D. V was trimmed by 0 bases and J by 2 bases, leaving 16 bases between them. The germline V gene has CDR1 SGDLS and CDR2 YYNGEE. The CDR3 sequence is 17 residues long. The CDR3 protein is CASSVGPLRTYTDTQYF. The CDR3 DNA reads as TGTGCCAGCAGCGTAGGCCCGCTCAGAACCTACACAGATACGCAGTATTTT.

The CDR3 spells CASSVGQYNEKLFF. The CDR3 DNA reads TGTGCCAGCAGCGTAGGGCAGTACAATGAAAAACTGTTTTTT. The chain joins TRBV9 to TRBJ1-4; D remains unclear. The V gene's germline CDR1 is SGDLS and CDR2 YYNGEE. This CDR3 has 14 residues. Trimming pared 0 bases from V and 5 bases from J, leaving 8 bases between.

The rearrangement uses TRBV11-2 and TRBJ2-1; D ambiguous. The CDR3 runs to 11 residues. CDR1 SGHAT and CDR2 FQNNGV come from the germline V gene. Deletions cut 2 bases from V and 11 bases from J, with 7 bases between. The CDR3 sequence: CASSLLPKQFF. Written as DNA, the CDR3 is TGTGCCAGCAGCTTACTCCCGAAGCAGTTCTTC.

As regards this clone: Other DNA sequences from this sample encode an identical CDR3 as well. The V and J genes are TRBV6-5 and TRBJ1-1; TRBD1 matches 10 bases. The V and J ends lost 6 bases and 5 bases, in that order; junction bases with no gene match: 3. The CDR3 consists of 13 residues. Per the germline V gene, CDR1 is MNHEY and CDR2 is SVGAGI. The CDR3 here is CASRRTGGTEAFF. In DNA form, the CDR3 reads TGTGCCAGCAGACGGACAGGGGGGACTGAAGCTTTCTTT.

The rearrangement links TRBV5-4 to TRBJ2-2; weak D call: TRBD2 (6 bases). CDR3 length equals 15 residues. The germline V gene has CDR1 SGHNT and CDR2 YYREEE (reference sequence). V lost 4 bases and J 0 bases, leaving 10 bases between the germline ends. CDR3 nucleotides: TGTGCCAGCAGCAAGGGACTCGCGAACACCGGGGAGCTGTTTTTT. Its translation: CASSKGLANTGELFF.

This sequence joins TRBV5-4 and TRBJ2-1, with TRBD2 matching over 11 bases. Germline V gene data show CDR1 as SGHNT and CDR2 as YYREEE (reference sequence). The CDR3 consists of 18 residues. The ends lost 6 bases at V and 0 bases at J; junction bases unmatched: 11. The CDR3 sequence: CASTYPSGGSSSYNEQFF. The CDR3 DNA is TGTGCCAGCACCTATCCTAGCGGGGGGTCCAGCTCCTACAATGAGCAGTTCTTC. The full variable domain, in which reference TRBV5-4 and TRBJ2-1 provide the parts outside the CDR3, is ETGVTQSPTHLIKTRGQQVTLRCSSQSGHNTVSWYQQALGQGPQFIFQYYREEENGRGNFPPRFSGLQFPNYSSELNVNALELDDSALYLCASTYPSGGSSSYNEQFFGPGTRLTVL.

J is TRBJ2-7 and V is TRBV9; 7 bases are a match to TRBD2. The CDR3 consists of 13 residues. V was clipped by 4 bases and J by 6 bases; unmatched bases: 7. Looked up from germline, CDR1 is SGDLS and CDR2 is YYNGEE. The CDR3 DNA reads as TGTGCCAGCAGCCCTTCATCGGGGGGCGAGCAGTACTTC. It is translated as CASSPSSGGEQYF. Together with reference TRBV9 and TRBJ2-7, the CDR3 gives the full variable domain: DSGVTQTPKHLITATGQRVTLRCSPRSGDLSVYWYQQSLDQGLQFLIQYYNGEERAKGNILERFSAQQFPDLHSELNLSSLELGDSALYFCASSPSSGGEQYFGPGTRLTVT.

The chain combines TRBV29-1 with TRBJ2-5; D not certain. CDR3 length: 13 residues. CDR1 and CDR2 from the germline V gene are SQVTM and ANQGSEA. V was trimmed by 2 bases and J by 1 base, leaving 8 bases between them. For the CDR3, the DNA is TGCAGCGTTGAAATCCAGACCCAAGAGACCCAGTACTTC. Its translation is CSVEIQTQETQYF.

The chain joins TRBV9 to TRBJ2-2; D possibly corresponds to TRBD1 (6 bases). The CDR3 is 15 residues long. Germline CDR1 SGDLS, CDR2 YYNGEE. V dropped 3 bases and J dropped 4 bases, with 13 bases sitting between them. Written as DNA, the CDR3 is TGTGCCAGCAGCGCAGGTGGGGGCAGCACCGGGGAGCTGTTTTTT. As protein: CASSAGGGSTGELFF.

The chain uses TRBV7-7 and TRBJ2-3, with D perhaps assigned TRBD1 or TRBD2 (6 bases each). Germline V gene lookup returns CDR1 SSHAT and CDR2 FNYEAQ (reference sequence). V was trimmed by 4 bases and J by 6 bases, leaving 17 bases between them. The CDR3 consists of 15 residues. CDR3 sequence: CASSSRLGGSDTQYF. For the CDR3, the DNA is TGTGCCAGCAGCTCCCGGCTAGGGGGGTCGGATACGCAGTATTTT.

The V and J genes are TRBV2 and TRBJ2-3, with 15 bases matching TRBD2. V shed 9 bases, J shed 3 bases, and the junction held 4 bases outside the gene matches. CDR3 length: 15 residues. Germline CDR1 is SNHLY and CDR2 is FYNNEI. This chain's CDR3 is CARGTSGGITDTQYF. The DNA for the CDR3 is TGTGCCAGAGGGACTAGCGGGGGGATTACAGATACGCAGTATTTT.

The chain employs TRBV9 and TRBJ1-1; the D is unclear. The length of the CDR3 is 14 residues. From germline, CDR1 is SGDLS and CDR2 YYNGEE. Trimming pared 4 bases from V and 11 bases from J, leaving 21 bases between. The CDR3 reads CASSPTLTDTGAFF. In nucleotides, the CDR3 is TGTGCCAGCAGCCCTACCCTCACCGACACGGGGGCTTTCTTT.

The chain couples TRBV29-1 to TRBJ2-5; D is perhaps TRBD1 (5 bases). The germline V gene has CDR1 SQVTM and CDR2 ANQGSEA. Trimming stripped 3 bases from V and 4 bases from J, with 15 bases between. CDR3 length: 14 amino acids. CDR3 loop: CSVEGRNPGETQYF. The CDR3 DNA sequence: TGCAGCGTTGAGGGGCGTAACCCGGGAGAGACCCAGTACTTC.

The V gene is TRBV29-1, the J gene TRBJ1-4; the D gene is possibly TRBD1 (5 bases). The CDR3 runs to 11 residues. The V and J ends lost 6 bases and 8 bases respectively, with 10 bases between them. The germline V gene has CDR1 SQVTM and CDR2 ANQGSEA. In DNA form, the CDR3 reads TGCAGCGTGGGGGGTGGAGAAAAACTGTTTTTT. It yields the protein CSVGGGEKLFF.

The rearrangement uses TRBV13 and TRBJ2-7; the D is unclear. The germline V gene encodes CDR1 PRHDT and CDR2 FYEKMQ (reference sequence). The CDR3 is made up of 14 amino acids. The V end lost 6 bases, the J end lost 0 bases, and 12 bases lay between the germline ends. CDR3 in DNA: TGTGCCAGCAGTTCAGTCTTGTCCTCCTACGAGCAGTACTTC. Translated, it gives CASSSVLSSYEQYF.

The chain recombines TRBV5-1 with TRBJ2-1; 10 nucleotides match TRBD2. Germline loops: CDR1 SGHRS, CDR2 YFSETQ. CDR3 length equals 14 residues. V lost 4 bases and J lost 4; bases outside the gene matches: 2. CDR3 sequence reads: CASSAAGGYNEQFF. The DNA of the CDR3 is TGCGCCAGCAGCGCAGCGGGGGGGTACAATGAGCAGTTCTTC.

This chain connects TRBV6-5 to TRBJ1-2; D might be TRBD1 (6 bases). The V end was cut by 2 bases, the J end by 5 bases, with 12 bases between. Per germline, CDR1 MNHEY and CDR2 SVGAGI. The CDR3 totals 14 residues. The CDR3 coding sequence is TGTGCCAGCAGTTACGCCCTAGGGGGGTATGGCTACACCTTC. It translates to CASSYALGGYGYTF.

CDR3 sequence reads: CAISVRQAGELFF. DNA for the CDR3: TGTGCCATCAGTGTCAGACAGGCCGGGGAGCTGTTTTTT. This chain links TRBV10-3 with TRBJ2-2, with D perhaps matching TRBD1 (6 bases). This CDR3 is built from 13 residues. Germline V gene sequence: CDR1 ENHRY, CDR2 SYGVKD. V was pared by 4 bases and J by 6 bases, with 9 bases between.

This chain links TRBV11-2 with TRBJ2-2; D call uncertain. This CDR3 has 12 amino acids. In germline, CDR1 is SGHAT, CDR2 FQNNGV. V lost 6 bases, J lost 7 bases, and 9 bases lay in between. DNA for the CDR3: TGTGCCAGCAGATCTATCAGCGGGGAGCTGTTTTTT. Its translation is CASRSISGELFF.

The chain recombines TRBV6-6 with TRBJ2-7; D uncertain. The ends were cut back, 3 bases at V and 4 bases at J, with 10 bases in the middle. The CDR3 contains 13 residues. CDR1 and CDR2 from the germline V gene are MNHNY and SVGAGI (reference sequence). CDR3: CASSYGSLYEQYF. CDR3 nucleotides: TGTGCCAGCAGTTATGGCAGCCTATACGAGCAGTACTTC.